These 16 T cell receptor beta chains were all obtained from the same sample, sequenced in a study of blood T cells in healthy people across ages. Combining a sample-barcoded 5' primer with a J-beta primer mix, a second PCR ran for roughly 6 to 12 cycles. TCRdb itself ran the 5' RACE reads through MiXCR, one entry per CDR3 protein. The sample yields about 1.4 million distinct CDR3 sequences, around 59% seen once. The sequencing sample was made of blood. These receptors all stem from a man in his late teens or twenties in good health.

The chain recombines TRBV29-1 with TRBJ1-1; tentative D call: TRBD1 (6 bases). Trimming removed 4 bases at V and 3 bases at J, with 21 bases between. This CDR3 has 16 amino acids. Germline CDR1 reads SQVTM; CDR2 reads ANQGSEA. CDR3 protein: CSVGPTGRGEHTEAFF. The CDR3, as DNA: TGCAGCGTTGGGCCAACGGGGAGGGGGGAGCACACTGAAGCTTTCTTT.

The V and J genes are TRBV7-6 and TRBJ1-2, with D maybe TRBD1 (6 bases). The CDR3 is 18 residues long. CDR1 SGHVS and CDR2 FNYEAQ come from the germline V gene. Trimming left V 0 bases short and J 8 bases short, with 25 bases between. Written as DNA, the CDR3 is TGTGCCAGCAGCTTAGCTGAGGGCATGACAGGTCACACGGCGGGCTACACCTTC. Protein product: CASSLAEGMTGHTAGYTF.

This clonotype was observed once. This chain links TRBV6-2 or TRBV6-3 with TRBJ2-4; D possibly corresponds to TRBD2 (5 bases). The closer fit of TRBJ2-5 to the DNA end suggests the J call may be wrong. The germline gives CDR1 MNHEY, CDR2 SVGEGT. The CDR3 length is 17 residues. The CDR3 sequence: CASSYGSVRTLQETQYF. The CDR3 nucleotides are TGTGCCAGCAGTTACGGCAGCGTGAGGACTCTCCAAGAGACCCAGTACTTC.

The table lists this clonotype with a few counts. The genes are TRBV2 and TRBJ2-2; D is unresolved. Trimming took 11 bases from V and 6 from J, leaving 10 bases between them. Germline V gives CDR1 SNHLY, CDR2 FYNNEI. This CDR3 has 11 amino acids. The DNA for the CDR3 is TGTGCCTGCTCCGGCGCCGGGGAGCTGTTTTTT. Amino acids: CACSGAGELFF. The whole variable domain, remainder taken from reference TRBV2 and TRBJ2-2, is EPEVTQTPSHQVTQMGQEVILRCVPISNHLYFYWYRQILGQKVEFLVSFYNNEISEKSEIFDDQFSVERPDGSNFTLKIRSTKLEDSAMYFCACSGAGELFFGEGSRLTVL.

There are a few counts of this clonotype. This chain uses TRBV28 with TRBJ2-1; TRBD2 agrees at 10 bases. CDR1 is MDHEN, CDR2 SYDVKM, per germline. V gave up 4 bases and J gave up 8 bases; unmatched junction bases: 5. The CDR3 runs to 14 residues. The CDR3: CASSSSGGADEQFF. As DNA, the CDR3 is TGTGCCAGCAGTTCGAGCGGGGGGGCAGATGAGCAGTTCTTC.

Only a few counts were recorded for this clonotype. The chain joins TRBV12-3 or TRBV12-4 to TRBJ2-1; the match to TRBD2 covers 8 bases. This CDR3 region has 14 residues. V lost 10 bases and J lost 6; bases outside the gene matches: 11. The CDR3 region has the DNA TGTGCCATCTGCCGGGGGGGACCCCCCAATGAGCAGTTCTTC. It yields the protein CAICRGGPPNEQFF.

The V and J genes are TRBV20-1 and TRBJ1-5; the D gene is possibly TRBD1 (6 bases). Germline values: CDR1 DFQATT, CDR2 SNEGSKA (reference sequence). V lost 1 base and J 8 bases, leaving 21 bases between the germline ends. The CDR3 contains 16 residues. CDR3 loop: CSARARGRGPSKPQHF. The CDR3 bases are TGCAGTGCTAGAGCGCGGGGGCGGGGGCCGTCGAAGCCCCAGCATTTT.

The chain is built from TRBV4-1 and TRBJ2-5; D is tentatively TRBD1 or TRBD2 (5 bases each). The V end was cut by 6 bases, the J end by 11 bases, with 28 bases between. This CDR3 has 16 amino acids. Germline values: CDR1 MGHRA, CDR2 YSYEKL. In DNA, the CDR3 is TGCGCCAGCAGGGGGGACGGATTTCGAGAAGACGATGAGCAGTACTTC. This sequence encodes CASRGDGFREDDEQYF.

This sequence joins TRBV7-2 and TRBJ1-1, with a possible D match to TRBD1 (5 bases). V was pared by 4 bases and J by 3 bases, with 15 bases between. The CDR3 has 15 residues. CDR1 is SGHTA, CDR2 FQGNSA, per germline. The CDR3 here is CASSYAGGADTEAFF. The CDR3 DNA reads as TGTGCCAGCAGCTACGCCGGAGGGGCGGACACTGAAGCTTTCTTT. Together with reference TRBV7-2 and TRBJ1-1, the CDR3 gives the full variable domain: GAGVSQSPSNKVTEKGKDVELRCDPISGHTALYWYRQSLGQGLEFLIYFQGNSAPDKSGLPSDRFSAERTGGSVSTLTIQRTQQEDSAVYLCASSYAGGADTEAFFGQGTRLTVV.

This clonotype was counted a few times. This rearrangement joins TRBV6-5 to TRBJ2-7; a possible D gene is TRBD2 (6 bases). This CDR3 comprises 16 residues. The V end lost 0 bases, the J end lost 4 bases, and 16 bases lay between the germline ends. Germline V gene data show CDR1 as MNHEY and CDR2 as SVGAGI. CDR3: CASSYSRRESRYEQYF. In nucleotides, the CDR3 is TGTGCCAGCAGTTACTCTCGTCGGGAGTCGAGGTACGAGCAGTACTTC.

The rearrangement joins TRBV3-1 to TRBJ2-6, with 7 bases fitting TRBD2. The V gene end was trimmed by 1 base and the J gene end by 3 bases; junction bases not matched to a gene: 24. This CDR3 is 23 amino acids long. CDR1 is LGHDT, CDR2 YNNKEL, per germline (reference sequence). CDR3 coding DNA: TGTGCCAGCAGCCAAGCAGACGGGACTTGCGGGAGTGGTTGGAATCTTGGGGCCAACGTCCTGACTTTC. Translation: CASSQADGTCGSGWNLGANVLTF.

This clonotype occurred a few times. This chain connects TRBV12-3 or TRBV12-4 to TRBJ1-5; 8 bases map to TRBD1. The ends lost 4 bases at V and 3 bases at J; junction bases unmatched: 5. There are 15 residues in the CDR3. In nucleotides, the CDR3 is TGTGCCAGCAGTTCAACAGGGGGTGTCAATCAGCCCCAGCATTTT. Its protein product is CASSSTGGVNQPQHF.

The rearrangement links TRBV14 to TRBJ2-3, with a possible D match to TRBD2 (6 bases). The CDR3 covers 16 residues. Germline CDR1 SGHDN, CDR2 FVKESK. Trimming pared 4 bases from V and 2 bases from J, leaving 16 bases between. The CDR3 DNA follows: TGTGCCAGCAGCCTATATCGGGGGATTGACACAGATACGCAGTATTTT. Protein sequence: CASSLYRGIDTDTQYF.

This clonotype was counted a few times. A junction boundary mismatches the germline segment, possibly from a read error. The chain carries TRBV4-3 and TRBJ2-1; possibly TRBD1 for D (6 bases). CDR3 length equals 16 residues. The germline gives CDR1 LGHNA, CDR2 YSLEER. CDR3 in amino acids: CASSQDQGSSYNEQFF. For the CDR3, the DNA is TGTGCCAGCAGCCAAGATCAGGGGTCTTCCTACAATGAGCAGTTCTTC.

This clonotype was detected a few times. The CDR3 nucleotides are TGTGCCAGCAGCTTAGGATACAAGGGGGGAGAGACCCAGTACTTC. Its translation: CASSLGYKGGETQYF. The V gene is TRBV11-2, the J gene TRBJ2-5; perhaps D is TRBD1 or TRBD2 (6 bases each). Trimming left V 1 base short and J 4 bases short, with 13 bases between. The CDR3 contains 15 residues. The germline V gene encodes CDR1 SGHAT and CDR2 FQNNGV.

In regard to this clonotype: Its ends do not fully match the called genes, so a read error is possible. The rearrangement uses TRBV7-9 and TRBJ2-6, with TRBD1 as a possible D gene (5 bases). From germline, CDR1 is SEHNR and CDR2 FQNEAQ (reference sequence). This CDR3 is 16 amino acids long. The CDR3 nucleotides read TGTGCCAGCATCAAATTGACCAGGTCTGGGGCCAACGTTCTGACTTTC. It is translated as CASIKLTRSGANVLTF. Full variable domain (missing parts from reference TRBV7-9 and TRBJ2-6): DTGVSQNPRHKITKRGQNVTFRCDPISEHNRLYWYRQTLGQGPEFLTYFQNEAQLEKSRLLSDRFSAERPKGSFSTLEIQRTEQGDSAMYLCASIKLTRSGANVLTFGAGSRLTVL.